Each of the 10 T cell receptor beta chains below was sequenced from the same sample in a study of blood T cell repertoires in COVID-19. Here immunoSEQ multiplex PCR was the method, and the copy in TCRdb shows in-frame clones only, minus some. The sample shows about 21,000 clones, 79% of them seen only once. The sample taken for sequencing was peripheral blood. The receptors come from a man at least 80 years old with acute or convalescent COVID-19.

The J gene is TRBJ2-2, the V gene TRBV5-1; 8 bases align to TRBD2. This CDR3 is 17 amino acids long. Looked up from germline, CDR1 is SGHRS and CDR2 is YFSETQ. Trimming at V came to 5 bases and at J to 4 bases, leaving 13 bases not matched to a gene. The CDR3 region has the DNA TGCGCCAGCAGTATGGTTAGCGGGACGGTCGGCACCGGGGAGCTGTTTTTT. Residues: CASSMVSGTVGTGELFF.

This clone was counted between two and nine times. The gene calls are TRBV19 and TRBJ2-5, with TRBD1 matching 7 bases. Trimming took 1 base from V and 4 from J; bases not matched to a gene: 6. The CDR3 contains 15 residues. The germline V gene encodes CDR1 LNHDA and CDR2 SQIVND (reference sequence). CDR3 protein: CASSIGGGILETQYF. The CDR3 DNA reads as TGTGCCAGTAGTATAGGAGGGGGCATTTTAGAGACCCAGTACTTC.

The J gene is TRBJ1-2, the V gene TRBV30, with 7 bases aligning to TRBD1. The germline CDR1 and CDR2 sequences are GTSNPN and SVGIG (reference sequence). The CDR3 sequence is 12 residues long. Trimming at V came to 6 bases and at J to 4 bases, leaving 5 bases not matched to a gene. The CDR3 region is CACSAGGYGYTF. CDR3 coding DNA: TGTGCCTGCTCCGCAGGGGGCTATGGCTACACCTTC.

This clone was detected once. DNA for the CDR3: TGTGCCAGCAGCTTAGTTGGGGAGAAGCAGTTCTTC. Its translation: CASSLVGEKQFF. The chain has TRBV11-3 and TRBJ2-1; tentative D call: TRBD2 (5 bases). The V end lost 1 base, the J end lost 11 bases, and 9 bases lay between the germline ends. Germline CDR1 reads SGHNT; CDR2 reads YENEEA. The CDR3 covers 12 residues.

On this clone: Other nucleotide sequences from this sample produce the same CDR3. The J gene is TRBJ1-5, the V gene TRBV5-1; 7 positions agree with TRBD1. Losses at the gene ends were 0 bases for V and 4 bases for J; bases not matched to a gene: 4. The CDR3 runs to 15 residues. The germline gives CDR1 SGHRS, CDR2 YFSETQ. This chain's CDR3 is CASSLGGTANQPQHF. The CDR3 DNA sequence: TGCGCCAGCAGCTTGGGGGGGACAGCTAATCAGCCCCAGCATTTT. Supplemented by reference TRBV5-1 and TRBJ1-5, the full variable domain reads KAGVTQTPRYLIKTRGQQVTLSCSPISGHRSVSWYQQTPGQGLQFLFEYFSETQRNKGNFPGRFSGRQFSNSRSEMNVSTLELGDSALYLCASSLGGTANQPQHFGDGTRLSIL.

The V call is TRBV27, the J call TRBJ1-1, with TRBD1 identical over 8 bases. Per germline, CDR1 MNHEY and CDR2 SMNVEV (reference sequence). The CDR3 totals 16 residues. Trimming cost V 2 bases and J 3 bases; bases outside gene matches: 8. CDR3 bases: TGTGCCAGCAGTTTAGCCGGGACAGGAGTTGACACTGAAGCTTTCTTT. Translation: CASSLAGTGVDTEAFF.

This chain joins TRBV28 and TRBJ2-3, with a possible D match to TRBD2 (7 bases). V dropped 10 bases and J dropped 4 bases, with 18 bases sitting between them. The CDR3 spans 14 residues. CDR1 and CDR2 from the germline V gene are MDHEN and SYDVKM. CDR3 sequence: CAITRGGGADTQYF. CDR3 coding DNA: TGTGCCATCACCCGGGGCGGGGGCGCAGATACGCAGTATTTT.

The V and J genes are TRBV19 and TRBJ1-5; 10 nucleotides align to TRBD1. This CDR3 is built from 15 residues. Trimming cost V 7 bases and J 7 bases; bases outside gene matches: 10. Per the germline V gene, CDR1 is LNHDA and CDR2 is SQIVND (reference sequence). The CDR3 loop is CASNTGQGGSQPQHF. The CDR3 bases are TGTGCCAGTAACACAGGACAGGGGGGTTCACAGCCCCAGCATTTT.

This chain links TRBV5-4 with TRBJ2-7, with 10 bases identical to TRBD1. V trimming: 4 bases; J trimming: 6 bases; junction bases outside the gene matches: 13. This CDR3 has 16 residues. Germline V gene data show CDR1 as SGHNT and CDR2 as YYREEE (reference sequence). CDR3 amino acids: CASSQTTGQGHGEQYV. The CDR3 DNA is TGTGCCAGCAGCCAAACCACGGGACAGGGGCACGGCGAGCAGTACGTC.

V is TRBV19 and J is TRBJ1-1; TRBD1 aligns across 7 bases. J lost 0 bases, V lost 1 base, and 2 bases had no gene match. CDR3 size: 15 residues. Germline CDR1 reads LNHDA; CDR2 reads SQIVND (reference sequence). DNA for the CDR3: TGTGCCAGTAGTATAGTACAGGGGATGAACACTGAAGCTTTCTTT. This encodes CASSIVQGMNTEAFF.